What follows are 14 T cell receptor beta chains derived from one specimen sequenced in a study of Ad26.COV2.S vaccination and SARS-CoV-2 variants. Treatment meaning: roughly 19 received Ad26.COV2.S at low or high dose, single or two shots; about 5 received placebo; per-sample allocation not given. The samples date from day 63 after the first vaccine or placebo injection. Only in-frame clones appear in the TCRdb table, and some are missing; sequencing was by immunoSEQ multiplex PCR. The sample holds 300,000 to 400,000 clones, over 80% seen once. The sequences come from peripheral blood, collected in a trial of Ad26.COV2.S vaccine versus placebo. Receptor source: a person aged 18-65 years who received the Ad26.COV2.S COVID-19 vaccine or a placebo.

The CDR3 coding sequence is TGTGCCAGCAGGCGGACAGAGCTTGAAAAACTGTTTTTT. This translates into CASRRTELEKLFF. This sequence joins TRBV28 and TRBJ1-4; possible D gene TRBD1, 6 bases. V was trimmed by 6 bases and J by 7 bases, leaving 12 bases between them. CDR3 length: 13 amino acids. Germline V gene data show CDR1 as MDHEN and CDR2 as SYDVKM.

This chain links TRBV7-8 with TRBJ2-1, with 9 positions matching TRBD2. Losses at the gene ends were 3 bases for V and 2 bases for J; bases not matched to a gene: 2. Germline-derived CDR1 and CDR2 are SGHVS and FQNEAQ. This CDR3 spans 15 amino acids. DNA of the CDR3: TGTGCCAGCAGCTTTAGACTAGCGGCCTACAATGAGCAGTTCTTC. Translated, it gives CASSFRLAAYNEQFF.

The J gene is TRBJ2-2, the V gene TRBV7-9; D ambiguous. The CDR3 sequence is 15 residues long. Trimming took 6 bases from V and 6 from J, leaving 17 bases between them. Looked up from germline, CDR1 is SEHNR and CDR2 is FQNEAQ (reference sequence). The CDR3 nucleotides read TGTGCCAGCAGTGGCACGTCGGGTTATCCCGGGGAGCTGTTTTTT. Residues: CASSGTSGYPGELFF.

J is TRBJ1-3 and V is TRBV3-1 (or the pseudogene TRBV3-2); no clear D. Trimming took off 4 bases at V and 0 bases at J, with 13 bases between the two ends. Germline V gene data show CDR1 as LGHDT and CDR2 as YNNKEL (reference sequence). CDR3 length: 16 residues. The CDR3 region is CASSPQTWSSGNTIYF. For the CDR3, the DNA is TGTGCCAGCAGCCCTCAGACTTGGAGCTCTGGAAACACCATATATTTT.

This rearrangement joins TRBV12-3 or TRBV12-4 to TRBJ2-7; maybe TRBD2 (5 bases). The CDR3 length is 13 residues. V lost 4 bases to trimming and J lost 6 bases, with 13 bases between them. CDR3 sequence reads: CASSSQSGSEQYF. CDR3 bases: TGTGCCAGCAGTTCCCAGTCGGGGAGCGAGCAGTACTTC.

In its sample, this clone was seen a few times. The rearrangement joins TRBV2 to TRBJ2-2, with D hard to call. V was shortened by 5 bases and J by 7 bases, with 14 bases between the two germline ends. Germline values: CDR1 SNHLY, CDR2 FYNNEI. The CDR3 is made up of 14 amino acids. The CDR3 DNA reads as TGTGCCAGCAGTTGGCTAGTGCAGAACGGGGAGCTGTTTTTT. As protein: CASSWLVQNGELFF.

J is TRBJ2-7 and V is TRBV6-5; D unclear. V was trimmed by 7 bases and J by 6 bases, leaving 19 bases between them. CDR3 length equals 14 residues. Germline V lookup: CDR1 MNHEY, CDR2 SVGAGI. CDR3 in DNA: TGTGCCAGCATGAGTCTAGTTACGGTGGGCGAGCAGTACTTC. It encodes CASMSLVTVGEQYF.

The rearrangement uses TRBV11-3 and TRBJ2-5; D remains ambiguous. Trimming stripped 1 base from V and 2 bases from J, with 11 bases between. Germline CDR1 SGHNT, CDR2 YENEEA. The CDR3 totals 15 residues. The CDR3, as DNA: TGTGCCAGCAGCTTAGGGACCCTGCGGCAAGAGACCCAGTACTTC. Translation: CASSLGTLRQETQYF.

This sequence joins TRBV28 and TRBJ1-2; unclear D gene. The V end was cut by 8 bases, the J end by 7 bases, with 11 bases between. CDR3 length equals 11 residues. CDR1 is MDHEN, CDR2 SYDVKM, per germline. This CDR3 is CASLDLVGYTF. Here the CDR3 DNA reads TGTGCCAGCCTAGACTTAGTTGGCTACACCTTC.

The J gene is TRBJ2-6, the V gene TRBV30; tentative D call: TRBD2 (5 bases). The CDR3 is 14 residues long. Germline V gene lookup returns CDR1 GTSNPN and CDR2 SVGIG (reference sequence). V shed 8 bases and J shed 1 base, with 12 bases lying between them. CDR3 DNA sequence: TGTGCCACCGGGGTAGGGTCTGGGGCCAACGTCCTGACTTTC. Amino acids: CATGVGSGANVLTF.

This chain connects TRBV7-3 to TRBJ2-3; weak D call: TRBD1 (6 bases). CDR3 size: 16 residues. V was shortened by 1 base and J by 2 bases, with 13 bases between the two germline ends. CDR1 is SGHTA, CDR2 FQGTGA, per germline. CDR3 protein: CASSLNPAGATDTQYF. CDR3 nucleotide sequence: TGTGCCAGCAGCTTAAACCCGGCAGGGGCCACAGATACGCAGTATTTT.

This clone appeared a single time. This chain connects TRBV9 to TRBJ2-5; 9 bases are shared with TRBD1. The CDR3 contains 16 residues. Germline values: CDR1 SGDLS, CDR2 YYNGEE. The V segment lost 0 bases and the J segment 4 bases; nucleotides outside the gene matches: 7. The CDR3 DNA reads TGTGCCAGCAGCGTAGAGGGGACAGGGCTGCTAGAGACCCAGTACTTC. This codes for CASSVEGTGLLETQYF.

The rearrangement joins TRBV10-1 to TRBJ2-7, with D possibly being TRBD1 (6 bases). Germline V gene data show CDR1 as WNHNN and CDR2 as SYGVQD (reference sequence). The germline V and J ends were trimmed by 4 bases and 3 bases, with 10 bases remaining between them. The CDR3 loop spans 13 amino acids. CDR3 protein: CASSVRDNYEQYF. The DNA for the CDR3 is TGCGCCAGCAGTGTGAGGGACAACTACGAGCAGTACTTC.

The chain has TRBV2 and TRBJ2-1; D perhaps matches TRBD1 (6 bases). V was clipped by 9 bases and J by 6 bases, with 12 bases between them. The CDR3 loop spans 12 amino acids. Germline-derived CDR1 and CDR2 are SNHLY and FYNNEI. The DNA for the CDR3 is TGTGCCAGTAACAGGGTGCGCAATGAGCAGTTCTTC. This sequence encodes CASNRVRNEQFF.